This T cell receptor (beta chain) was captured by sequencing in a study of blood T cell repertoires in COVID-19. As for the study in general: Some COVID-19 samples were acute and others convalescent; all came from the United States, Italy and Spain. Sources were T cells, B-cell-depleted T cells, or PBMCs; the material itself was cDNA or gDNA.

The CDR3 spans 11 residues. After removal of 6 bases from V and 10 bases from J, the junction contained 5 bases not matched to a gene. Germline V CDR1 and CDR2: MNHEY, SVGAGI. One Seattle source followed patients from active infection through their disease course. As originally analysed: By means of reference gene primer amplification, nucleated cell counts were estimated. The table came from immunoSEQ multiplex PCR; TCRdb's copy has only in-frame clones and leaves some out. The D gene and trimming were derived from the DNA, and the V and J assignments and clone size from that table. This table holds a few hundred thousand clones, almost 90% found once.

What was sequenced was peripheral blood. The rearrangement links TRBV6-5 to TRBJ1-1; TRBD1 aligns across 7 bases. The sequence came from a woman aged 25 to 39 with COVID-19, enrolled during active disease. DNA for the CDR3: TGTGCCAGCAGGAGGACAGGTAGAGCTTTCTTT. Protein product: CASRRTGRAFF.